This T cell receptor beta chain was sequenced during a study of blood T cell repertoires in COVID-19. Study background: Acute and convalescent COVID-19 specimens originated in the United States, Italy and Spain. PBMCs, B-cell-depleted T cells, or T cells were the source of the cDNA or gDNA that made up the material.

Unmatched junction bases numbered 12, after V lost 2 bases and J lost 5 bases. The CDR3 is 16 residues long. Germline V gene data show CDR1 as MNHEY and CDR2 as SVGEGT. Followed over time, Seattle patients had been enrolled while infection was active. In the source study's methods: Nucleated cell number was recorded as an estimate derived from reference gene primer amplification. Method: immunoSEQ multiplex PCR; TCRdb's copy keeps in-frame clones and lacks some. The V and J calls and clone size are taken from that table; D and trimming were inferred from the DNA. The data show 300,000 to 350,000 clones, about 91% seen once.

The receptor was isolated from a man in his thirties or forties with COVID-19, enrolled during active disease. This sequence joins TRBV6-2 or TRBV6-3 and TRBJ2-7; 7 nucleotides agree with TRBD1. Sequenced material: peripheral blood. CDR3 bases: TGTGCCAGCAGTTACCCGACTGTGACAGGGAGAGACGAGCAGTACTTC. This sequence encodes CASSYPTVTGRDEQYF.